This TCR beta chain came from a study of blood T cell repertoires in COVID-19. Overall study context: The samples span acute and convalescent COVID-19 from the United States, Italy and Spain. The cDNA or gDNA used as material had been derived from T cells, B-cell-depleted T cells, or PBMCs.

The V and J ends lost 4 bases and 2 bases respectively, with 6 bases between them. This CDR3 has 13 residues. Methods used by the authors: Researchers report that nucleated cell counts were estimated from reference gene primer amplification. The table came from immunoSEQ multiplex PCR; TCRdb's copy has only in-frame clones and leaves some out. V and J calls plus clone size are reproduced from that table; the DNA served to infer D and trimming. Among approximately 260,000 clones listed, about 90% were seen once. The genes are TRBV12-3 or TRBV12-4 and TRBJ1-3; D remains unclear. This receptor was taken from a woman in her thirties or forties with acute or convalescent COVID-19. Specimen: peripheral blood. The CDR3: CASSSGTGNTIYF. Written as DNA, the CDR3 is TGTGCCAGCAGTTCGGGTACTGGAAACACCATATATTTT.